Each of the 9 T cell receptor beta chains below was sequenced from the same sample in a study of graft-versus-host responses after intestinal transplantation. Profiling relied on immunoSEQ multiplex PCR, and the TCRdb table lists in-frame clones only, not all of them. The table records about 15,000 clones, roughly 86% of them present only once. Here the sequenced sample was bone marrow, taken less than 130 days after intestinal transplantation. Receptor source: a human patient who received an intestinal transplant, so some T cells may come from the graft donor.

The V and J genes are TRBV12-2 and TRBJ2-7; the D call of TRBD1 is as the table states it, not checked on the DNA. TRBV12-2 is an annotated pseudogene. The CDR3 sequence is 17 residues long. The CDR3 DNA is TGTGCAAGTCGCTCCCGGTCGGGGACAGGGATCCCCTACGAGCAGTACTTC. Protein sequence: CASRSRSGTGIPYEQYF.

The rearrangement uses TRBV5-1 and TRBJ2-7; D not certain. Deletions cut 1 base from V and 5 bases from J, with 10 bases between. Germline loops: CDR1 SGHRS, CDR2 YFSETQ. This CDR3 spans 13 amino acids. The CDR3 loop reads CASSLNSPDEQYF. CDR3 DNA: TGCGCCAGCAGCTTGAACTCACCCGACGAGCAGTACTTC.

The V call is TRBV5-1, the J call TRBJ2-5, with no clear D. Germline V gene sequence: CDR1 SGHRS, CDR2 YFSETQ. CDR3 size: 13 residues. Trimming took 0 bases from V and 3 from J, leaving 6 bases between them. The CDR3 region is CASSLALKETQYF. As DNA, the CDR3 is TGCGCCAGCAGCTTGGCATTAAAAGAGACCCAGTACTTC.

The genes are TRBV9 and TRBJ2-7; 9 nucleotides align to TRBD1. The CDR3 totals 15 residues. CDR1 and CDR2 (germline): SGDLS, YYNGEE. Germline trimming cut 4 bases from V and 1 base from J; bases unmatched to any gene: 6. The CDR3 here is CASSPTGGASYEQYF. CDR3 DNA: TGTGCCAGCAGCCCAACAGGGGGCGCTTCCTACGAGCAGTACTTC.

This rearrangement joins TRBV9 to TRBJ1-1; 8 bases are a match to TRBD1. Trimming at V came to 4 bases and at J to 7 bases, leaving 9 bases not matched to a gene. The CDR3 covers 14 residues. Germline-derived CDR1 and CDR2 are SGDLS and YYNGEE. CDR3 coding DNA: TGTGCCAGCAGCCCCCCGGACAGGGCACATGAAGCTTTCTTT. It specifies CASSPPDRAHEAFF.

The V and J genes are TRBV7-9 and TRBJ1-5, with D maybe TRBD1 (5 bases). The CDR3 is made up of 13 amino acids. The germline V gene has CDR1 SEHNR and CDR2 FQNEAQ (reference sequence). The germline V and J ends were trimmed by 1 base and 5 bases, with 6 bases remaining between them. The CDR3 DNA follows: TGTGCCAGCAGCTTAGGCAGGGATCAGCCCCAGCATTTT. This codes for CASSLGRDQPQHF.

This chain links TRBV30 with TRBJ2-7; 8 bases agree with TRBD1. Per the germline V gene, CDR1 is GTSNPN and CDR2 is SVGIG (reference sequence). Trimming took 3 bases from V and 3 from J; bases not matched to a gene: 10. This CDR3 is built from 15 residues. CDR3 nucleotides: TGTGCCTGGAGAGCTCCGGGACAGGAGAACTACGAGCAGTACTTC. Translated, it gives CAWRAPGQENYEQYF.

V usage is TRBV28 and J usage is TRBJ2-5; 8 bases fit TRBD1. Germline assignment: CDR1 MDHEN and CDR2 SYDVKM. The CDR3 is 14 amino acids. V lost 10 bases to trimming and J lost 3 bases; unmatched junction nucleotides: 10. This chain's CDR3 is CATLRDRPKETQYF. CDR3 in DNA: TGTGCCACCTTGAGGGACAGGCCCAAAGAGACCCAGTACTTC.

The V call is TRBV5-6, the J call TRBJ2-1, with TRBD2 matching over 8 bases. Unmatched junction bases numbered 12, after V lost 3 bases and J lost 1 base. Germline loops: CDR1 SGHDT, CDR2 YYEEEE. This CDR3 is built from 18 residues. In DNA, the CDR3 is TGTGCCAGCAGCTCGGGACTAGGGGCAATTCTATCCTACAATGAGCAGTTCTTC. It encodes CASSSGLGAILSYNEQFF.